The 16 T cell receptor beta chains below all came from one sample that was sequenced in a study of cytomegalovirus exposure and HLA in healthy donors. It was with 60 Vbeta and 13 Jbeta primers that the PCR ran. Sequencing was performed with immunoSEQ multiplex PCR; in TCRdb, only in-frame clones are kept and a portion is missing. The table has 130,000 or so clones, roughly 77% seen once. Sequencing was performed on PBMCs. These receptor sequences come from a man younger than 40 in good health and CMV-seronegative.

CDR3 DNA sequence: TGTGCCAGCAGCTTTCCAGGGGGCCAAGAGACCCAGTACTTC. This codes for CASSFPGGQETQYF. The chain uses TRBV7-9 and TRBJ2-5; 7 bases agree with TRBD1. The CDR3 contains 14 residues. CDR1 is SEHNR and CDR2 is FQNEAQ in the germline V gene (reference sequence). With V trimmed by 3 bases and J by 1 base, 2 bases remained unmatched.

The chain uses TRBV7-2 and TRBJ2-7; D remains ambiguous. This CDR3 contains 11 residues. From germline, CDR1 is SGHTA and CDR2 FQGNSA. Trimming shortened V by 5 bases and J by 6 bases, and 8 bases separated the two germline ends. The CDR3 region has the DNA TGTGCCAGCAGCCATCCCCCCGAGCAGTACTTC. Encoded protein: CASSHPPEQYF.

This chain uses TRBV7-8 with TRBJ2-7; TRBD2 is a possible D gene (5 bases). Germline V gene data show CDR1 as SGHVS and CDR2 as FQNEAQ. CDR3 size: 11 residues. Trimming took off 4 bases at V and 7 bases at J, with 8 bases between the two ends. This CDR3 reads CASSSREEQYF. The CDR3 DNA reads TGTGCCAGCAGCTCCCGGGAAGAGCAGTACTTC.

The chain uses TRBV2 and TRBJ2-5; weak D call: TRBD1 (6 bases). The V end was cut by 8 bases, the J end by 5 bases, with 15 bases between. From germline, CDR1 is SNHLY and CDR2 FYNNEI. The CDR3 runs to 13 residues. CDR3 sequence: CASVRSQGETQYF. In DNA, the CDR3 is TGTGCCAGCGTCAGGTCCCAGGGGGAGACCCAGTACTTC.

This chain links TRBV5-1 with TRBJ2-7; D gene ambiguous. Germline CDR1 is SGHRS and CDR2 is YFSETQ. The CDR3 runs 14 residues. V dropped 7 bases and J dropped 1 base, with 15 bases sitting between them. The DNA of the CDR3 is TGCGCCAGCTCCTACGGCACAGTTTCCTACGAGCAGTACTTC. This codes for CASSYGTVSYEQYF.

The rearrangement uses TRBV27 and TRBJ2-3, with a tentative D call TRBD2 (6 bases). In germline, CDR1 is MNHEY, CDR2 SMNVEV (reference sequence). Between the trimmed V and J ends, which lost 2 bases and 2 bases, there was a span of 11 bases. The CDR3 extends over 15 amino acids. CDR3 sequence reads: CASSLAGPYTDTQYF. The CDR3 bases are TGTGCCAGCAGTTTAGCGGGACCGTACACAGATACGCAGTATTTT.

This chain joins TRBV6-6 and TRBJ1-3; D remains ambiguous. The CDR3 runs to 13 residues. In germline, CDR1 is MNHNY, CDR2 SVGAGI (reference sequence). Trimming took off 5 bases at V and 0 bases at J, with 5 bases between the two ends. This chain's CDR3 is CASSGSSGNTIYF. CDR3 nucleotide sequence: TGTGCCAGCAGTGGGAGCTCTGGAAACACCATATATTTT.

This clone was seen only a few times. V gene TRBV5-3 combines with J gene TRBJ2-7; 7 bases fit TRBD2. TRBV5-3 is recorded as an ORF, its role being uncertain. V lost 4 bases, J lost 5 bases, and 6 bases stayed unmatched. The length of the CDR3 is 13 residues. The CDR3 spells CARSGVREHEQYF. As DNA, the CDR3 is TGTGCCAGAAGCGGGGTGCGGGAGCACGAGCAGTACTTC.

V usage is TRBV11-2 and J usage is TRBJ1-1; no reliable D call. Germline CDR1 SGHAT, CDR2 FQNNGV. CDR3 length: 15 residues. Trimming shortened V by 1 base and J by 1 base, and 10 bases separated the two germline ends. CDR3 in DNA: TGTGCCAGCAGCTTAGGACGGCACAGGAACACTGAAGCTTTCTTT. The encoded protein is CASSLGRHRNTEAFF.

The chain recombines TRBV28 with TRBJ1-4, with 7 positions matching TRBD1. CDR1 and CDR2 (germline): MDHEN, SYDVKM. The CDR3 contains 16 residues. V gave up 0 bases and J gave up 5 bases; unmatched junction bases: 6. The CDR3 here is CASSLWGTVGNEKLFF. The CDR3 DNA is TGTGCCAGCAGTTTATGGGGGACAGTGGGAAATGAAAAACTGTTTTTT.

This clone was detected once. This chain links TRBV6-4 with TRBJ2-1; D gene ambiguous. CDR1 is MRHNA, CDR2 SNTAGT, per germline. The CDR3 spans 14 residues. The V end lost 4 bases, the J end lost 0 bases, and 7 bases lay between the germline ends. CDR3 residues: CASSVSSSYNEQFF. The DNA for the CDR3 is TGTGCCAGCAGTGTATCGAGCTCCTACAATGAGCAGTTCTTC.

This clone was found once. This chain uses TRBV5-1 with TRBJ2-1; 8 bases are a match to TRBD2. Germline lookup yields CDR1 SGHRS and CDR2 YFSETQ. The V segment lost 0 bases and the J segment 4 bases; nucleotides outside the gene matches: 6. This CDR3 is 16 amino acids long. Written as DNA, the CDR3 is TGCGCCAGCAGCTTGGACGGGAGGGCGGTTTACAATGAGCAGTTCTTC. Its translation: CASSLDGRAVYNEQFF.

The chain couples TRBV5-4 to TRBJ1-4; 12 nucleotides match TRBD1. The CDR3 contains 16 residues. V gave up 3 bases and J gave up 8 bases; unmatched junction bases: 8. Looked up from germline, CDR1 is SGHNT and CDR2 is YYREEE (reference sequence). The CDR3 DNA sequence: TGTGCCAGCAGCTCAAGACCGGGACAGGGGGCCGAAAAACTGTTTTTT. Translated, it gives CASSSRPGQGAEKLFF.

J is TRBJ2-1 and V is TRBV5-1, with D tentatively TRBD2 (5 bases). The CDR3 consists of 15 residues. Germline V gives CDR1 SGHRS, CDR2 YFSETQ. Trimming left V 0 bases short and J 4 bases short, with 11 bases between. For the CDR3, the DNA is TGCGCCAGCAGCTTGGTAGGCGGACTTTACAATGAGCAGTTCTTC. Protein sequence: CASSLVGGLYNEQFF. Full variable domain (remainder filled in from reference TRBV5-1 and TRBJ2-1): KAGVTQTPRYLIKTRGQQVTLSCSPISGHRSVSWYQQTPGQGLQFLFEYFSETQRNKGNFPGRFSGRQFSNSRSEMNVSTLELGDSALYLCASSLVGGLYNEQFFGPGTRLTVL.

The chain joins TRBV29-1 to TRBJ2-7; perhaps TRBD1 as D (6 bases). The CDR3 is 11 residues long. V was clipped by 4 bases and J by 2 bases, with 6 bases between them. Germline V lookup: CDR1 SQVTM, CDR2 ANQGSEA. The CDR3, as DNA: TGCAGCGTTGGGACAGCCTACGAGCAGTACTTC. Protein: CSVGTAYEQYF.

The V and J genes are TRBV29-1 and TRBJ2-1, with D perhaps matching TRBD1 (6 bases). The CDR3 sequence is 12 residues long. The V gene's germline CDR1 is SQVTM and CDR2 ANQGSEA. V was clipped by 7 bases and J by 8 bases, with 15 bases between them. CDR3 loop: CSANLQGHEQFF. The CDR3 DNA sequence: TGCAGCGCCAATCTACAGGGCCATGAGCAGTTCTTC.